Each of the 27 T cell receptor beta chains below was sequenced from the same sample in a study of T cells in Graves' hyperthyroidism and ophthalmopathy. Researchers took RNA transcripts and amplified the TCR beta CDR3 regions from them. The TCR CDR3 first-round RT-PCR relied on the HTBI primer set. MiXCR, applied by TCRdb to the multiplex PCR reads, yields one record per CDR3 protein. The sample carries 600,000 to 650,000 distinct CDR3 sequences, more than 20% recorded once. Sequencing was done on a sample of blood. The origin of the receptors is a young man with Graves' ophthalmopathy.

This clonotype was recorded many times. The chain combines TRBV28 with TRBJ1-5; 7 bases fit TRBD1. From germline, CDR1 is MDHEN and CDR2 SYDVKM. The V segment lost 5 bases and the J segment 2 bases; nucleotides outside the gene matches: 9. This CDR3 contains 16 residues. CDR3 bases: TGTGCCAGCAGTCTAGTCTCCGACAGGGGCAATCAGCCCCAGCATTTT. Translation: CASSLVSDRGNQPQHF.

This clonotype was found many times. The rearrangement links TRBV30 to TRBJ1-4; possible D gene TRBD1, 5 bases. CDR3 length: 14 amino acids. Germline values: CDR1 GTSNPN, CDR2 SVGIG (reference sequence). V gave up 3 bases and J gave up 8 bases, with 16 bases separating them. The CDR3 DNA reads TGTGCCTGGAGCCTCACGGGGACGGGGGAAAAACTGTTTTTT. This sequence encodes CAWSLTGTGEKLFF.

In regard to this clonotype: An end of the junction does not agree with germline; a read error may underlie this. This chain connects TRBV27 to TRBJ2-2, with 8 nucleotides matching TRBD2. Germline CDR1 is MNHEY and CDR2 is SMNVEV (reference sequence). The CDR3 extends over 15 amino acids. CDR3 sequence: CASSLVAGITGKLFF. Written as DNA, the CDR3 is TGTGCCAGCAGTTTAGTAGCGGGAATAACCGGGAAGCTGTTTTTT.

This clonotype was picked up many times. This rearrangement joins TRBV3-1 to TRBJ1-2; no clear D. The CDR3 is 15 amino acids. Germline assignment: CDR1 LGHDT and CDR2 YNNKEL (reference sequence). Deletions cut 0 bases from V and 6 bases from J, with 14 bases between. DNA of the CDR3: TGTGCCAGCAGCCAAGAGATATCAGGCCTTAATGGCTACACCTTC. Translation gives CASSQEISGLNGYTF.

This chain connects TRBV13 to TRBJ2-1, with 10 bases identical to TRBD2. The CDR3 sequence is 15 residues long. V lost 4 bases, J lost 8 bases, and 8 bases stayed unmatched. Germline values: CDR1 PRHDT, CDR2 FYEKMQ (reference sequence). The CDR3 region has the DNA TGTGCCAGCAGCTCCAGACTAGCGGGTGGGTATGAGCAGTTCTTC. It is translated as CASSSRLAGGYEQFF.

This CDR3 is CASNRLAGGYNEQFF. The CDR3 DNA reads as TGTGCCAGCAACCGTTTGGCGGGAGGGTACAATGAGCAGTTCTTC. The rearrangement joins TRBV6-1 to TRBJ2-1, with TRBD2 matching over 9 bases. There are 15 residues in the CDR3. The trim removed 7 bases at V and 4 bases at J, leaving 8 bases unmatched. The germline gives CDR1 MNHNS, CDR2 SASEGT.

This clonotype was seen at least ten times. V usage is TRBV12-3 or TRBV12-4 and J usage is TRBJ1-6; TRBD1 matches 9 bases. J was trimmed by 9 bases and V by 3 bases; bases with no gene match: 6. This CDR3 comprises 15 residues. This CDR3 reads CASSFGDRETSPLHF. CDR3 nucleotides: TGTGCCAGCAGTTTCGGGGACAGGGAAACTTCACCCCTCCACTTT.

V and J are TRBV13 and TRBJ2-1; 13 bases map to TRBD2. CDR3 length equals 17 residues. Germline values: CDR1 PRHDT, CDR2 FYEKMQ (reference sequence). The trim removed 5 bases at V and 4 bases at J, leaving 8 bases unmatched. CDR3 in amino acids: CASSPLLAGGPYNEQFF. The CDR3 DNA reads TGTGCCAGCAGCCCCTTACTAGCGGGAGGGCCGTACAATGAGCAGTTCTTC.

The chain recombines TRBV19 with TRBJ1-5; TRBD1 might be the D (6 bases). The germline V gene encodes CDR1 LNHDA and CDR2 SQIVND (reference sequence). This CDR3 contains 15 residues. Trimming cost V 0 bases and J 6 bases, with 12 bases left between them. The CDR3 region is CASSIDSGGGQPQHF. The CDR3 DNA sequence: TGTGCCAGTAGTATAGATTCGGGGGGCGGTCAGCCCCAGCATTTT.

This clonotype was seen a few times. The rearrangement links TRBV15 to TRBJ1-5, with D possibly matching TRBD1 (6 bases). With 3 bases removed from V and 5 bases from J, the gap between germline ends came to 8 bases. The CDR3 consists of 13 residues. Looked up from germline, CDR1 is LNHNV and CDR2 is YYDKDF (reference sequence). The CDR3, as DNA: TGTGCCACCAGCAGGGCAGGGGATCAGCCCCAGCATTTT. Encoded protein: CATSRAGDQPQHF.

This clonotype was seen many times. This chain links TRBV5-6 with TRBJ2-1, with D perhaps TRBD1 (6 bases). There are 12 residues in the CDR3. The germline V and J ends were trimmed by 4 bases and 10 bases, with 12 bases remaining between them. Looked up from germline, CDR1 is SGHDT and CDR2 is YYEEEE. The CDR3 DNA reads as TGTGCCAGCAGCAGGGACAAGTTGGAGCAGTTCTTC. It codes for CASSRDKLEQFF.

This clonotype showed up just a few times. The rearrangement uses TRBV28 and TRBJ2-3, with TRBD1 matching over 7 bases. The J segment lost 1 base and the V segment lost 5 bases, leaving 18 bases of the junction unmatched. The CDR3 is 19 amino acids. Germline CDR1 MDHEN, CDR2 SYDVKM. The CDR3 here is CASSTPAEQGLTGTDTQYF. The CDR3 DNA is TGTGCCAGCAGTACTCCTGCGGAACAGGGGCTTACTGGCACAGATACGCAGTATTTT. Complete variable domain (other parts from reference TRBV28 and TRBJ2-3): DVKVTQSSRYLVKRTGEKVFLECVQDMDHENMFWYRQDPGLGLRLIYFSYDVKMKEKGDIPEGYSVSREKKERFSLILESASTNQTSMYLCASSTPAEQGLTGTDTQYFGPGTRLTVL.

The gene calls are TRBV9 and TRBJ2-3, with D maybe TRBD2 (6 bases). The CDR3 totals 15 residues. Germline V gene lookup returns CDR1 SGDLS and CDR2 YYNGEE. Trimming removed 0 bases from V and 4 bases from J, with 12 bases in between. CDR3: CASSVGQLAADTQYF. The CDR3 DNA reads TGTGCCAGCAGCGTAGGTCAACTAGCCGCAGATACGCAGTATTTT.

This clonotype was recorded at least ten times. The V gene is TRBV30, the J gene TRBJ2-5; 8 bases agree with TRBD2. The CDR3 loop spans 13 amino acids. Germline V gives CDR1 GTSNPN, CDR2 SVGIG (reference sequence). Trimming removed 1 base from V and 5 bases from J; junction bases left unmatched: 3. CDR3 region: CAWSAGGAETQYF. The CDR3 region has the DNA TGTGCCTGGAGTGCGGGGGGGGCGGAGACCCAGTACTTC.

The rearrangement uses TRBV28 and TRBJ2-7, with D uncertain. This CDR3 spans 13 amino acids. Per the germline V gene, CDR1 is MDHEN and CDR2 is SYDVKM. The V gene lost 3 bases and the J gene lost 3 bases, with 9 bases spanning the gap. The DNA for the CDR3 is TGTGCCAGCAGTTTCCCAGGCTACTACGAGCAGTACTTC. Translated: CASSFPGYYEQYF.

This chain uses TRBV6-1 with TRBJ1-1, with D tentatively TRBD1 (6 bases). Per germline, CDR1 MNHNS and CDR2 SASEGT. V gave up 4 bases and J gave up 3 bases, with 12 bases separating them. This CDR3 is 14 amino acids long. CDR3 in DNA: TGTGCCAGCAGTGCCGCAACAGGGTACACTGAAGCTTTCTTT. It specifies CASSAATGYTEAFF.

The CDR3 is CASSGLLYEQYF. In DNA, the CDR3 is TGTGCCAGCTCGGGACTCCTCTACGAGCAGTACTTC. V is TRBV2 and J is TRBJ2-7; D possibly corresponds to TRBD2 (6 bases). Germline CDR1 reads SNHLY; CDR2 reads FYNNEI. This CDR3 has 12 amino acids. The V end lost 8 bases, the J end lost 3 bases, and 11 bases lay between the germline ends.

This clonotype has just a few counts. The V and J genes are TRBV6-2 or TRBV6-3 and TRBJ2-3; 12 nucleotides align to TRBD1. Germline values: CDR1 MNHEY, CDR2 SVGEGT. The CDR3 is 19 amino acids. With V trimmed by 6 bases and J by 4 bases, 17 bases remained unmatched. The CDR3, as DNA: TGTGCCAGCAGCTGGGCACTCCGGGACAGGGGGCCTGGCGCAGATACGCAGTATTTT. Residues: CASSWALRDRGPGADTQYF.

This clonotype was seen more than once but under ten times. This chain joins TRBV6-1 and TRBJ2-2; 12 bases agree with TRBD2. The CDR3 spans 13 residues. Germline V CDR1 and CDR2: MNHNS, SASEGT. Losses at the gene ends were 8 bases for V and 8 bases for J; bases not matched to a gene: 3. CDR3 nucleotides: TGTGCCAGCGGACTAGCGGGAAAAGGGGAGCTGTTTTTT. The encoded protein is CASGLAGKGELFF.

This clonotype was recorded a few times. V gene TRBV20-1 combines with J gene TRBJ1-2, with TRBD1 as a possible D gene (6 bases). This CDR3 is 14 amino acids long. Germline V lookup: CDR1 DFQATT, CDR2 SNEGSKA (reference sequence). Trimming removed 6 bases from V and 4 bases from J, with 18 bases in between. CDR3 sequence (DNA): TGCAGTGCAGGGGGGGACGCCGGGGCCTATGGCTACACCTTC. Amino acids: CSAGGDAGAYGYTF.

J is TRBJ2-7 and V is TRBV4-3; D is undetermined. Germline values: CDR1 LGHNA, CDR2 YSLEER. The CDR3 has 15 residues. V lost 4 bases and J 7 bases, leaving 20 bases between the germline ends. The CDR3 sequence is CASSPIIMGGSEQYF. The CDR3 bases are TGCGCCAGCAGCCCAATCATTATGGGCGGCTCGGAGCAGTACTTC.

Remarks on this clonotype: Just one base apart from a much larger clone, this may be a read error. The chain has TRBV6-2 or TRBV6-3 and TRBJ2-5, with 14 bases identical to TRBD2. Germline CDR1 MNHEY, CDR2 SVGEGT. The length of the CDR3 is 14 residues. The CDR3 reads CASDRGLAGETQCF. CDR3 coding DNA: TGTGCCAGCGACCGGGGACTAGCGGGAGAGACCCAGTGCTTC.

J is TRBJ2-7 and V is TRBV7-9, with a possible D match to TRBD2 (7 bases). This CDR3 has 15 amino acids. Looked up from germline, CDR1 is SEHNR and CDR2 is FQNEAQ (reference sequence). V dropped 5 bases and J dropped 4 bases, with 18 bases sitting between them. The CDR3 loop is CASSPRVGGLYEQYF. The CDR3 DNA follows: TGTGCCAGCAGCCCCCGGGTGGGGGGGCTATACGAGCAGTACTTC.

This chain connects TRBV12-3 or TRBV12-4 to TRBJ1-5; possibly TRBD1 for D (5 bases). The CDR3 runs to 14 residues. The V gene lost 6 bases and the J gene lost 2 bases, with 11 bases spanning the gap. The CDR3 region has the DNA TGTGCCAGCAGACCGACAGAGGGCAATCAGCCCCAGCATTTT. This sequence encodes CASRPTEGNQPQHF.

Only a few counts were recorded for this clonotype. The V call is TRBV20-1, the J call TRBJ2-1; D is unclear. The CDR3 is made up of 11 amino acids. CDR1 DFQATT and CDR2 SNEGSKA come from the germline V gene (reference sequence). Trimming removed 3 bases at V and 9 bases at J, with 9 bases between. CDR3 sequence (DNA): TGCAGTGCTAGTAACGTTCGTGAGCAGTTCTTC. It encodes CSASNVREQFF.

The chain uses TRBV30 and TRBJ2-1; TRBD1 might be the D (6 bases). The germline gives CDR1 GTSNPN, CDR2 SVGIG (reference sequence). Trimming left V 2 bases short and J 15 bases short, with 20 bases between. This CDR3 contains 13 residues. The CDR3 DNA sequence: TGTGCCTGGAGTACAGATGTGGGACATTGGTGGTTCTTC. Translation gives CAWSTDVGHWWFF.

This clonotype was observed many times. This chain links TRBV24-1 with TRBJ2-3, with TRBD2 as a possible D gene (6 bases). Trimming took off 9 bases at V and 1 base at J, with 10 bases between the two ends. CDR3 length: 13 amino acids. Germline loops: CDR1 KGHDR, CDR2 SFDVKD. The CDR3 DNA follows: TGTGCCACCTTGGAGGGCGGCACAGATACGCAGTATTTT. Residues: CATLEGGTDTQYF.